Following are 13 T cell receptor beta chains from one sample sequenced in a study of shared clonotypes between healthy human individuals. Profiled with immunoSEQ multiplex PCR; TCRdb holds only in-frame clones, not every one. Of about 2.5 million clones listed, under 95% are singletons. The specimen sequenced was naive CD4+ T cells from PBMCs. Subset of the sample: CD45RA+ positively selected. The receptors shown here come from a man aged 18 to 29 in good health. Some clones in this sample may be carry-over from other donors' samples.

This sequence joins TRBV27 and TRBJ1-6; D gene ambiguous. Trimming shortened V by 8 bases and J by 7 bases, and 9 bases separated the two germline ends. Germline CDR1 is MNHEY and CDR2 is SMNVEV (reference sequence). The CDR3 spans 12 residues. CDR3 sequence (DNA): TGTGCCAGCCGGGAGAGAAATTCACCCCTCCACTTT. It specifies CASRERNSPLHF.

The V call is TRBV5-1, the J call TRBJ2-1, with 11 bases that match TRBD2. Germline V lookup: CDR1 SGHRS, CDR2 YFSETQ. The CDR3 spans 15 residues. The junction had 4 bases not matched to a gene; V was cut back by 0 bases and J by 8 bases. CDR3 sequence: CASSLELAGVDEQFF. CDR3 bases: TGCGCCAGCAGCTTGGAACTAGCGGGAGTAGATGAGCAGTTCTTC. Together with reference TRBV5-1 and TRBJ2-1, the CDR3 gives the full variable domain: KAGVTQTPRYLIKTRGQQVTLSCSPISGHRSVSWYQQTPGQGLQFLFEYFSETQRNKGNFPGRFSGRQFSNSRSEMNVSTLELGDSALYLCASSLELAGVDEQFFGPGTRLTVL.

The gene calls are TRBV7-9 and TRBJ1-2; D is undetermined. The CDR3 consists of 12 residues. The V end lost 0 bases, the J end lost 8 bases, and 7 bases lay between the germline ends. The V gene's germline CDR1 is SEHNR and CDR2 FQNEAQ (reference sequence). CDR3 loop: CASSLAGRGYTF. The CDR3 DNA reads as TGTGCCAGCAGCTTAGCAGGGAGGGGCTACACCTTC.

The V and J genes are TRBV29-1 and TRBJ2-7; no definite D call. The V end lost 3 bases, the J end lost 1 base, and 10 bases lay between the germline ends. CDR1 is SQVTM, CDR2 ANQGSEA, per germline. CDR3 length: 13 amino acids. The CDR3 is CSVESAESYEQYF. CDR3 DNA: TGCAGCGTTGAGTCGGCAGAGTCCTACGAGCAGTACTTC.

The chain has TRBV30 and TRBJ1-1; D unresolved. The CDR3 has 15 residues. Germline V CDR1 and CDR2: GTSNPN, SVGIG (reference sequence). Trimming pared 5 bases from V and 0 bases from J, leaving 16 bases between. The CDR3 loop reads CAWGGRPQMNTEAFF. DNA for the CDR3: TGTGCCTGGGGTGGGCGGCCCCAAATGAACACTGAAGCTTTCTTT.

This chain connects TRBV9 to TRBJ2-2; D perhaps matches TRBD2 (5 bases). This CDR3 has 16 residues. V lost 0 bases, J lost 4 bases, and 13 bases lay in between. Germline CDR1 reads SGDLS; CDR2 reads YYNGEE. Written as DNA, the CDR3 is TGTGCCAGCAGCGTAGCTGGAGGTCGGGCCACCGGGGAGCTGTTTTTT. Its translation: CASSVAGGRATGELFF. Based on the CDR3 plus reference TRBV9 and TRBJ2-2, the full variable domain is DSGVTQTPKHLITATGQRVTLRCSPRSGDLSVYWYQQSLDQGLQFLIQYYNGEERAKGNILERFSAQQFPDLHSELNLSSLELGDSALYFCASSVAGGRATGELFFGEGSRLTVL.

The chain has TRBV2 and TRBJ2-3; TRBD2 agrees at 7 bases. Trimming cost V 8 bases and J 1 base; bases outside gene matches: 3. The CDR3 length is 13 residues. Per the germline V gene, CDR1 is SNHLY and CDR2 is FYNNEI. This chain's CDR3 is CASQRDRTDTQYF. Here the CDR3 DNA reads TGTGCCAGCCAGCGGGATCGCACAGATACGCAGTATTTT.

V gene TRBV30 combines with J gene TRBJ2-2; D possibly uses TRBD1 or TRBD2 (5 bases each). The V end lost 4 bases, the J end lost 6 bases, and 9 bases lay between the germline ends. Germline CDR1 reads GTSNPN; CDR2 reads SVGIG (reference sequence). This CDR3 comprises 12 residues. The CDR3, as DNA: TGTGCCTGGACGAGGGGCCCCGGGGAGCTGTTTTTT. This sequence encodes CAWTRGPGELFF.

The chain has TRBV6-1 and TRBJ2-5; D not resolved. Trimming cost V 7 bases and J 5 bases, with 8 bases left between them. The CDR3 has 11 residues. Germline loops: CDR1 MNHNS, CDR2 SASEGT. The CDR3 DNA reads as TGTGCCAGCACTGGTAGGGAGACCCAGTACTTC. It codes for CASTGRETQYF.

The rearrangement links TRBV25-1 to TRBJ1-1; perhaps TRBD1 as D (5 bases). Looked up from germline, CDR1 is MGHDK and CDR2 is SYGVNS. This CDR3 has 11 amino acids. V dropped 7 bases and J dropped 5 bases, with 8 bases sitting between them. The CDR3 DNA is TGTGCCAGCAAGGGACGGACTGAAGCTTTCTTT. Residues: CASKGRTEAFF. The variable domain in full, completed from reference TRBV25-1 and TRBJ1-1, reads EADIYQTPRYLVIGTGKKITLECSQTMGHDKMYWYQQDPGMELHLIHYSYGVNSTEKGDLSSESTVSRIRTEHFPLTLESARPSHTSQYLCASKGRTEAFFGQGTRLTVV.

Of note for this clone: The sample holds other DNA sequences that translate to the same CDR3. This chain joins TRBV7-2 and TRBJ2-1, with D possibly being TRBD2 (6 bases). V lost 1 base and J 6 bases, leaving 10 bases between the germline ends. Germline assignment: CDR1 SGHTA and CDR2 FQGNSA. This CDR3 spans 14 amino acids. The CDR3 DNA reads TGTGCCAGCAGCTTAGGCCTAGCGCCCAATGAGCAGTTCTTC. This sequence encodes CASSLGLAPNEQFF.

The DNA of the CDR3 is TGTGCCAGCAGCATTAGGACAGGGGGAAAAACTGAAGCTTTCTTT. This sequence encodes CASSIRTGGKTEAFF. This chain links TRBV7-2 with TRBJ1-1; 10 bases map to TRBD1. The CDR3 sequence is 15 residues long. J lost 5 bases, V lost 5 bases, and 8 bases had no gene match. Germline V gene sequence: CDR1 SGHTA, CDR2 FQGNSA.

The CDR3: CASSFSPGVAGGPINEQFF. Here the CDR3 DNA reads TGTGCCAGCAGTTTCAGCCCCGGAGTAGCGGGAGGCCCTATTAATGAGCAGTTCTTC. The J gene is TRBJ2-1, the V gene TRBV9; 10 bases map to TRBD2. Germline V gives CDR1 SGDLS, CDR2 YYNGEE. Germline trimming cut 5 bases from V and 7 bases from J; bases unmatched to any gene: 21. The CDR3 is 19 amino acids. The full variable domain, rest sourced from reference TRBV9 and TRBJ2-1, is DSGVTQTPKHLITATGQRVTLRCSPRSGDLSVYWYQQSLDQGLQFLIQYYNGEERAKGNILERFSAQQFPDLHSELNLSSLELGDSALYFCASSFSPGVAGGPINEQFFGPGTRLTVL.